This is a list of T cell receptor beta chains from one sample in a study of long-term antiretroviral therapy in people with HIV. Clones were read by immunoSEQ multiplex PCR, and TCRdb kept only the in-frame ones, dropping some. The repertoire holds roughly 14,000 clones, 75% to 85% seen once, with 28% in the top ten. The sequencing here drew on unsorted PBMCs, taken 3.1 years after starting antiretroviral therapy. The receptor source for this set is a man aged 40-49 years with HIV. CDR3s include the opening cysteine and the closing phenylalanine or tryptophan. Fields, in order: clone size, D gene, V gene, J gene, CDR3 DNA, CDR3 protein. D genes are given only for firm matches. For some rows the clone size is stated as once, few or many, or as a class when expanded; others skip it.

size: NA; D: NA; V: TRBV19; J: TRBJ2-7; DNA: TGTGCCAGTAGTAACCACCCCTACGAGCAGTACTTC; CDR3: CASSNHPYEQYF
size: NA; D: TRBD1; V: TRBV6-1; J: TRBJ1-5; DNA: TGTGCCAGCAGTTCCGGGACAGGGCCTCCCCAGCCCCAGCATTTT; CDR3: CASSSGTGPPQPQHF
size: NA; D: TRBD2; V: TRBV5-6; J: TRBJ2-2; DNA: TGTGCCAGCAGCTTAGCGGGGGGGAACACCGGGGAGCTGTTTTTT; CDR3: CASSLAGGNTGELFF
size: NA; D: NA; V: TRBV9; J: TRBJ2-3; DNA: TGTGCCAGCAGCGTAGGAGGGGAAGCCACAGATACGCAGTATTTT; CDR3: CASSVGGEATDTQYF
size: NA; D: NA; V: TRBV19; J: TRBJ1-6; DNA: TGTGCCAGTAGTATCGACAGTTATTCACCCCTCCACTTT; CDR3: CASSIDSYSPLHF
size: NA; D: NA; V: TRBV28; J: TRBJ1-1; DNA: TGTGCCAGCAGGCAGGACAGACTGAACACTGAAGCTTTCTTT; CDR3: CASRQDRLNTEAFF
size: few; D: NA; V: TRBV27; J: TRBJ2-7; DNA: TGTGCCAGCAGGGGGATGGACCTCTACGAGCAGTACTTC; CDR3: CASRGMDLYEQYF
size: NA; D: TRBD1; V: TRBV10-3; J: TRBJ1-2; DNA: TGTGCCATCAGCCAGGGGGCGGAGGCGGATGGCTACACCTTC; CDR3: CAISQGAEADGYTF
size: NA; D: NA; V: TRBV30; J: TRBJ1-1; DNA: TGTGCCTGGAGTGTCCAGGGTACGACTGAAGCTTTCTTT; CDR3: CAWSVQGTTEAFF
size: few; D: NA; V: TRBV11-2; J: TRBJ1-4; DNA: TGTGCCAGCAGCACACTTTGGGGTGAAAAACTGTTTTTT; CDR3: CASSTLWGEKLFF
size: NA; D: TRBD1; V: TRBV6-1; J: TRBJ1-2; DNA: TGTGCCAGCAGCCGGGACAGGGACTATGGCTACACCTTC; CDR3: CASSRDRDYGYTF
size: NA; D: NA; V: TRBV7-9; J: TRBJ2-1; DNA: TGTGCCAGCAGCTCGGGAGTGGGGGCAGAGAATGAGCAGTTCTTC; CDR3: CASSSGVGAENEQFF
size: once; D: NA; V: TRBV27; J: TRBJ2-2; DNA: TGTGCCAGCAGTTCTTGGACCGGGGAGCTGTTTTTT; CDR3: CASSSWTGELFF
size: NA; D: NA; V: TRBV7-8; J: TRBJ1-4; DNA: TGTGCCAGCAGCACAAGGGGGAGGGAAAAACTGTTTTTT; CDR3: CASSTRGREKLFF
size: NA; D: NA; V: TRBV5-1; J: TRBJ1-1; DNA: TGCGCCAGCAGCTTGGAAGGAAAGCGGTCCGGGAACACTGAAGCTTTCTTT; CDR3: CASSLEGKRSGNTEAFF
size: NA; D: TRBD1; V: TRBV6-5; J: TRBJ1-1; DNA: TGTGCCAGCAGTTACACCTGGACAGGTGAAGCTTTCTTT; CDR3: CASSYTWTGEAFF
size: few; D: NA; V: TRBV7-9; J: TRBJ1-2; DNA: TGTGCCAGCAGCTTATTGCCAGCGGGCGGACACTATGGCTACACCTTC; CDR3: CASSLLPAGGHYGYTF
size: NA; D: NA; V: TRBV28; J: TRBJ2-5; DNA: TGTGCCAGCAGTTCACCGGGACTTCTGAGGGAGACCCAGTACTTC; CDR3: CASSSPGLLRETQYF
size: NA; D: NA; V: TRBV27; J: TRBJ2-7; DNA: TGTGCCAGCAGTTTATCAGTCACGGCCTACGAGCAGTACTTC; CDR3: CASSLSVTAYEQYF
size: NA; D: TRBD1; V: TRBV27; J: TRBJ2-6; DNA: TGTGCCAGCAGGGGACAGGGACCCAACGTCCTGACTTTC; CDR3: CASRGQGPNVLTF
size: NA; D: NA; V: TRBV19; J: TRBJ1-5; DNA: TGTGCCAGTAGTAGGCGTAGGGAGGGGGATCAGCCCCAGCATTTT; CDR3: CASSRRREGDQPQHF
size: once; D: TRBD1; V: TRBV30; J: TRBJ2-3; DNA: TGTGCCTGGAGTAGAGGGGGCATAGATACGCAGTATTTT; CDR3: CAWSRGGIDTQYF
size: NA; D: NA; V: TRBV7-9; J: TRBJ1-2; DNA: TGTGCCAGCACCGGGACTCCAGCCCCTGGCTACACCTTC; CDR3: CASTGTPAPGYTF
size: NA; D: TRBD1; V: TRBV5-6; J: TRBJ1-5; DNA: TGTGCCAGCAGCTATGGACAGGGAGGCGAGTCCCAGCATTTT; CDR3: CASSYGQGGESQHF
size: NA; D: TRBD2; V: TRBV7-2; J: TRBJ2-7; DNA: TGTGCCAGCAGCTTAGGCGGGGGGTTGTCCTACGAGCAGTACTTC; CDR3: CASSLGGGLSYEQYF
size: NA; D: NA; V: TRBV28; J: TRBJ2-7; DNA: TGTGCCAGCAGTCCCAGGACAGATTACGAGCAGTACTTC; CDR3: CASSPRTDYEQYF
size: NA; D: NA; V: TRBV29-1; J: TRBJ1-1; DNA: TGCAGCGTTGAAGGGGACACTGAAGCTTTCTTT; CDR3: CSVEGDTEAFF
size: few; D: NA; V: TRBV9; J: TRBJ2-3; DNA: TGTGCCAGCAGCCGATTCAGCGGGAGCACAGATACGCAGTATTTT; CDR3: CASSRFSGSTDTQYF
size: NA; D: TRBD2; V: TRBV10-3; J: TRBJ2-3; DNA: TGTGCCATCAGTGAGTCCCCGGGACTAGCGGGGCCAGATACGCAGTATTTT; CDR3: CAISESPGLAGPDTQYF
size: few; D: NA; V: TRBV5-1; J: TRBJ1-1; DNA: TGCGCCAGCAGCTTGGGACAAGAAGCTTTCTTT; CDR3: CASSLGQEAFF
size: NA; D: TRBD1; V: TRBV5-8; J: TRBJ1-1; DNA: TGTGCCAGCAGCTTGGGGTACAGGGGCACTGAAGCTTTCTTT; CDR3: CASSLGYRGTEAFF
size: NA; D: NA; V: TRBV19; J: TRBJ2-6; DNA: TGTGCCAGTAGTAAAGGGACGGTTAGCTCTGGGGCCAACGTCCTGACTTTC; CDR3: CASSKGTVSSGANVLTF
size: once; D: NA; V: TRBV6-5; J: TRBJ1-6; DNA: TGTGCCAGCAGTTACTCCGAGACAGCGCATTCACCCCTCCACTTT; CDR3: CASSYSETAHSPLHF
size: NA; D: NA; V: TRBV9; J: TRBJ2-1; DNA: TGTGCCAGCAGCCCTCAAGGGCAGGGCTCCTACAATGAGCAGTTCTTC; CDR3: CASSPQGQGSYNEQFF
size: NA; D: TRBD1; V: TRBV13; J: TRBJ1-6; DNA: TGTGCCAGCAGCTTAGTAGGGGGCGGTGGATCACCCCTCCACTTT; CDR3: CASSLVGGGGSPLHF
size: NA; D: NA; V: TRBV5-1; J: TRBJ2-7; DNA: TGCGCCAGCAGCGGAGGGGACGAGCAGTACTTC; CDR3: CASSGGDEQYF
size: NA; D: NA; V: TRBV19; J: TRBJ2-2; DNA: TGTGCCAGTAGTATATCCATGCGGGGGCCTTACACCGGGGAGCTGTTTTTT; CDR3: CASSISMRGPYTGELFF
size: NA; D: NA; V: TRBV6-5; J: TRBJ1-5; DNA: TGTGCCAGCAGAGAACCGGGATACAATCAGCCCCAGCATTTT; CDR3: CASREPGYNQPQHF
size: NA; D: NA; V: TRBV4-2; J: TRBJ2-2; DNA: TGTGCCAGCAGCCAAGAACAGGGATTCACCGGGGAGCTGTTTTTT; CDR3: CASSQEQGFTGELFF
size: NA; D: NA; V: TRBV2; J: TRBJ2-7; DNA: TGTGCCAGCAGTGAAGTTAGCTCCTACGAGCAGTACTTC; CDR3: CASSEVSSYEQYF
size: NA; D: NA; V: TRBV18; J: TRBJ1-5; DNA: TGTGCCAGCTCACCAGGTAACAATCAGCCCCAGCATTTT; CDR3: CASSPGNNQPQHF
size: NA; D: NA; V: TRBV9; J: TRBJ2-3; DNA: TGTGCCAGCAGCGTTCTAGAGTCAGATACGCAGTATTTT; CDR3: CASSVLESDTQYF
size: few; D: NA; V: TRBV5-1; J: TRBJ1-4; DNA: TGCGCCAGCAACCAGGGTCAGGGAGAAAAACTGTTTTTT; CDR3: CASNQGQGEKLFF
size: NA; D: NA; V: TRBV7-8; J: TRBJ1-3; DNA: TGTGCCAGCAGTTGGACCCTCTCTGGAAACACCATATATTTT; CDR3: CASSWTLSGNTIYF
size: NA; D: NA; V: TRBV18; J: TRBJ1-1; DNA: TGTGCCAGCTCACCACCGGCGGGACTGAACACTGAAGCTTTCTTT; CDR3: CASSPPAGLNTEAFF
size: NA; D: NA; V: TRBV5-5; J: TRBJ2-7; DNA: TGTGCCAGCAGCTTTGGTGGAGGGAGTGGGGAGCAGTACTTC; CDR3: CASSFGGGSGEQYF
size: few; D: TRBD1; V: TRBV9; J: TRBJ1-6; DNA: TGTGCCAGCAGCGTAGGACAGGGTGGTAATTCACCCCTCCACTTT; CDR3: CASSVGQGGNSPLHF
size: NA; D: NA; V: TRBV29-1; J: TRBJ1-1; DNA: TGCAGCGTTGATAAAGGAGAATTCACTGAAGCTTTCTTT; CDR3: CSVDKGEFTEAFF
size: NA; D: NA; V: TRBV19; J: TRBJ2-3; DNA: TGTGCCAGTAGTACCTTTAGCACAGATACGCAGTATTTT; CDR3: CASSTFSTDTQYF
size: NA; D: NA; V: TRBV7-9; J: TRBJ2-7; DNA: TGTGCCAGCAGCTTAGGTGTTGACGAGCAGTACTTC; CDR3: CASSLGVDEQYF